This entry is about one TCR beta chain. The antigen is unknown. The sample originates from a study of T cells in Graves' hyperthyroidism and ophthalmopathy. Study-level points and caveats: The model foresaw ophthalmopathy a median roughly 6.6 months prior to onset.

V was pared by 7 bases and J by 1 base, with 10 bases between. The V gene's germline CDR1 is SQVTM and CDR2 ANQGSEA. CDR3 length equals 12 residues. It was RNA transcripts that yielded the amplified TCR beta CDR3 regions. The HTBI set primed first-round TCR CDR3 RT-PCR. One entry per CDR3 protein results from TCRdb running MiXCR on the multiplex PCR reads. Among about 570,000 distinct CDR3 sequences, just over 45% were seen once, and the ten largest hold 15% to 20%. The chain couples TRBV29-1 to TRBJ1-1; tentatively, D is TRBD1 (5 bases). Material: peripheral blood or thyroid tissue (not recorded which). This TCR derives from an adult woman with Graves' disease, either hyperthyroidism or ophthalmopathy (not recorded which). CDR3 in DNA: TGCAGCGCAATAAGGGGGAACACTGAAGCTTTCTTT. Translated, it gives CSAIRGNTEAFF. The variable domain in full, with the rest retrieved from reference TRBV29-1 and TRBJ1-1, is SAVISQKPSRDICQRGTSLTIQCQVDSQVTMMFWYRQQPGQSLTLIATANQGSEATYESGFVIDKFPISRPNLTFSTLTVSNMSPEDSSIYLCSAIRGNTEAFFGQGTRLTVV.